The subject of this entry is one TCR beta chain. This clone's antigen is unknown. No base quality values were provided; no much bigger clone lies one nucleotide off. The label giving this sample's time point can be read as: baseline before first vaccination. The vaccinee samples were drawn from two UK trials, COV001 and COV002, one of which was a single-blind randomized controlled phase 2/3 trial testing AZD1222 (ChAdOx1 nCoV-19) in healthy adults. For TCRbeta chain sequencing, PBMC samples were collected from trial participants at day 0 and at day 28 after the second dose. The CDR3 regions of human TCRbeta chains were subjected to immunosequencing. The published analysis was carried out like this. TCRs in the repertoires were matched against a reference library of SARS-CoV-2-specific TCRs that had been generated with the MIRA antigen-specificity platform. Breadth was defined as the fraction of unique TCRs that were SARS-CoV-2-associated, and depth was defined as the fraction of total T cells that were SARS-CoV-2-associated. Using the MIRA data, every spike-specific TCR was mapped to the spike region that the TCR reacted to and assigned to either a CD4 or a CD8 class. Log10-transformed breadth and depth values were compared by one-way ANOVA with Sidak's multiple comparisons tests. This is the immuneACCESS table as TCRdb keeps it, with only in-frame sequences that have V and J called. A part of the clones is gone; compared with another copy, unresolved V genes explain less than half, and the rest is unexplained. That table furnishes V, J and clone size, whereas the DNA furnished D and trimming. The sample table records 180,000 or so clones; 88% of these occur just once. The ten largest clonotypes hold roughly 7.7% of the sample.

V ends up 1 base short and J 7 bases short, with an unmatched junction base count of 6. The germline V gene yields LGHNA for CDR1 and YSLEER for CDR2. The CDR3 covers 15 residues, taking in both the cysteine and the phenylalanine. The CDR3 DNA has 45 bases and is translated from base 1. The sample belongs to a study of T cell responses to AZD1222 COVID-19 vaccine (dated by TCRdb to the early 2020s). Regarding the research as a whole: AZD1222 recipients with second doses at about 4 weeks or about 12 weeks were pooled, because spike-specific TCR depth and breadth did not differ between schedules. TCR sequencing was performed for 233 trial participants, of whom 207 were given two doses of AZD1222 and approximately 25 were given two doses of MenACWY control vaccine. Trial participants were enrolled into age subgroups of 18-55, 56-69 and 70-plus years, which contained around 150, 29 and 61 TCR-sequenced participants, respectively.

General conclusions and limits of the study: Conclusions about previously exposed vaccinees are limited, since just five or six AZD1222 recipients were seropositive for SARS-CoV-2 at baseline. Reportedly, close to half of the unique spike-specific TCRs recognized epitopes lying outside the regions that are mutated in the B.1.351 and B.1.1.7 variants. Spike-specific TCR breadth and depth rose significantly after two AZD1222 doses compared with day 0 and with MenACWY recipients. Most participants were white British and females outnumbered males, and the authors suggested that clonal diversity may have been underestimated. In the small 56-69-year group, the increase in depth fell short of significance, most likely because of low power. The whole spike protein was spanned by vaccine-associated CD4 TCRs, and dominant responses were seen in regions 160-218 and 743-854. No day 14 peak-response samples were available, so repertoires were characterized only after the peak T cell response.

The receptor comes from an adult in good health. This receptor chain uses TRBV4-3 and TRBJ2-1; 8 middle bases align to TRBD2. Sequenced here: peripheral blood, sampled on day 0 of AZD1222 vaccination. The CDR3 corresponds to CASSQGLALLNEQFF. The nucleotides are TGCGCCAGCAGCCAAGGACTAGCGTTGCTTAATGAGCAGTTCTTC.